The rows below give T cell receptor beta chains drawn from one sample of a study of blood T cell repertoires in COVID-19. Profiled with immunoSEQ multiplex PCR; TCRdb holds only in-frame clones, not every one. The table records 80,000 or so clones, approximately 82% of them present only once. The source material was peripheral blood. Receptor source: a woman aged 65 to 85 with acute or convalescent COVID-19. CDR3s include the opening cysteine and the closing phenylalanine or tryptophan. Each record gives: V gene, CDR3 length, D gene, J gene, clone size, CDR3 protein, CDR3 DNA. D genes are given only for firm matches. Clone size, where shown, is once, few, many, or a class for clones that have expanded.

TRBV7-3	14	.	TRBJ1-1	.	CASSSEGRYTEAFF	TGTGCCAGCAGCTCTGAGGGCAGATACACTGAAGCTTTCTTT
TRBV7-3	14	.	TRBJ2-5	.	CASSLMAGQETQYF	TGTGCCAGCAGCTTAATGGCGGGACAAGAGACCCAGTACTTC
TRBV2	14	TRBD1	TRBJ1-2	.	CASVLNRGNYGYTF	TGTGCCAGCGTACTCAACAGGGGTAACTATGGCTACACCTTC
TRBV5-8	16	.	TRBJ1-5	.	CASSSASAYDYQPQHF	TGTGCCAGCAGCTCCGCCAGCGCATACGATTATCAGCCCCAGCATTTT
TRBV5-1	15	TRBD1	TRBJ1-6	.	CASSYSGQDNSPLHF	TGCGCCAGCAGCTATTCGGGACAGGATAATTCACCCCTCCACTTT
TRBV7-8	17	.	TRBJ2-7	.	CASSFRGTTGRYYEQYF	TGTGCCAGCAGCTTTCGGGGGACCACCGGAAGATACTACGAGCAGTACTTC
TRBV6-5	16	TRBD1	TRBJ2-7	once	CASSYARQGGSYEQYF	TGTGCCAGCAGTTACGCGCGACAGGGTGGTTCCTACGAGCAGTACTTC
TRBV6-5	12	.	TRBJ1-1	.	CASSRRGTEAFF	TGTGCCAGCAGTCGCCGGGGGACTGAAGCTTTCTTT
TRBV6-6	16	TRBD2	TRBJ2-3	.	CASSYLGLAGVHTQYF	TGTGCCAGCAGTTACCTGGGACTAGCGGGAGTACATACGCAGTATTTT
TRBV6-2/TRBV6-3	18	.	TRBJ1-5	once	CASSYSTGGAGFDQPQHF	TGTGCCAGCAGTTACTCGACGGGGGGCGCTGGCTTTGATCAGCCCCAGCATTTT
TRBV3-1/TRBV3-2	16	TRBD2	TRBJ2-5	.	CASSLEGLAGEETQYF	TGTGCCAGCAGCCTTGAAGGACTAGCGGGAGAAGAGACCCAGTACTTC
TRBV11-3	16	.	TRBJ2-3	.	CASSLLRQTSTDTQYF	TGTGCCAGCAGCTTATTAAGACAGACTAGCACAGATACGCAGTATTTT
TRBV19	18	TRBD1	TRBJ1-4	.	CASSSKTGLRATNEKLFF	TGTGCCAGTAGTTCAAAGACAGGGTTGCGGGCAACTAATGAAAAACTGTTTTTT
TRBV6-1	16	.	TRBJ2-1	.	CASSEWRGSSYNEQFF	TGTGCCAGCAGTGAATGGCGGGGAAGCTCCTACAATGAGCAGTTCTTC
TRBV2	15	.	TRBJ2-5	.	CASSELQGFQETQYF	TGTGCCAGCAGTGAACTCCAGGGGTTCCAAGAGACCCAGTACTTC
TRBV10-3	13	TRBD2	TRBJ2-3	.	CANGGRALDTQYF	TGTGCCAACGGCGGGAGGGCCTTGGATACGCAGTATTTT
TRBV10-1	17	TRBD1	TRBJ1-5	once	CARPMEGARLHATPQHF	TGCGCCAGGCCCATGGAGGGGGCACGACTCCACGCCACCCCCCAGCATTTT
TRBV6-1	18	.	TRBJ2-1	.	CASSEGRPSEAFNNEQFF	TGTGCCAGCAGTGAAGGAAGGCCATCGGAAGCGTTCAACAATGAGCAGTTCTTC
TRBV10-2	15	TRBD2	TRBJ2-7	.	CASTRLAGGDYEQYF	TGCGCCAGCACGAGGCTAGCGGGTGGAGATTACGAGCAGTACTTC
TRBV19	14	.	TRBJ1-3	.	CASSWGAQGDTIYF	TGTGCCAGTAGTTGGGGCGCCCAAGGGGACACCATATATTTT
TRBV29-1	14	.	TRBJ1-2	.	CSVETVETNYGYTF	TGCAGCGTTGAAACGGTGGAGACTAACTATGGCTACACCTTC
TRBV24-1	16	TRBD1	TRBJ2-6	.	CATSDDRVSGANVLTF	TGTGCCACCAGTGATGACAGGGTCTCTGGGGCCAACGTCCTGACTTTC
TRBV6-5	16	.	TRBJ2-1	.	CASSYSLARGRNEQFF	TGTGCCAGCAGTTACTCCTTGGCCAGGGGCAGAAATGAGCAGTTCTTC
TRBV14	16	.	TRBJ1-4	.	CASSRAGTATNEKLFF	TGTGCCAGCAGCCGTGCCGGGACTGCAACTAATGAAAAACTGTTTTTT
TRBV4-1	16	TRBD1	TRBJ1-2	once	CASSQEGQGSFYGYTF	TGCGCCAGCAGCCAAGAGGGACAGGGATCCTTCTATGGCTACACCTTC
TRBV6-5	13	TRBD2	TRBJ2-7	.	CASSRLAEPGVSF	TGTGCCAGCAGTAGACTAGCGGAGCCCGGGGTCAGTTTC
TRBV7-2	13	.	TRBJ1-5	few	CASSFGQRQPQHF	TGTGCCAGCAGCTTCGGACAGAGGCAGCCCCAGCATTTT
TRBV7-9	14	.	TRBJ2-2	.	CASSVSGNTGELFF	TGTGCCAGCAGTGTTAGCGGGAACACCGGGGAGCTGTTTTTT
TRBV7-2	15	TRBD1	TRBJ2-5	few	CASSFDRGPGETQYF	TGTGCCAGCAGCTTCGACAGGGGGCCGGGAGAGACCCAGTACTTC